A single sample is the source of the 5 T cell receptor beta chains below, sequenced in a study of blood T cell repertoires in COVID-19. Method: immunoSEQ multiplex PCR; TCRdb's copy keeps in-frame clones and lacks some. The table has roughly 40,000 clones, around 80% seen once. What was sequenced was peripheral blood. These receptors came from an older man with acute or convalescent COVID-19.

In its sample, this clone was seen a few times. This chain connects TRBV2 to TRBJ1-1; 7 positions agree with TRBD1. Germline loops: CDR1 SNHLY, CDR2 FYNNEI. J gave up 2 bases and V 5 bases, and 5 bases lay outside the gene matches. CDR3 size: 14 residues. CDR3 sequence: CASSLDRINTEAFF. The CDR3, as DNA: TGTGCCAGCAGTTTGGACAGGATTAACACTGAAGCTTTCTTT.

The rearrangement joins TRBV5-1 to TRBJ2-1, with 11 bases that match TRBD2. The CDR3 loop spans 15 amino acids. The germline gives CDR1 SGHRS, CDR2 YFSETQ. Germline trimming cut 4 bases from V and 7 bases from J; bases unmatched to any gene: 7. For the CDR3, the DNA is TGCGCCAGCAGCCCCCTAGCGGGGGGAGGTAATGAGCAGTTCTTC. It is translated as CASSPLAGGGNEQFF.

The chain employs TRBV29-1 and TRBJ1-2; D is unresolved. Germline V lookup: CDR1 SQVTM, CDR2 ANQGSEA. CDR3 length equals 14 residues. Deletions cut 5 bases from V and 3 bases from J, with 16 bases between. The CDR3 DNA sequence: TGCAGCGTTATGGCAGTTCGACGGGACTATGGCTACACCTTC. Its translation is CSVMAVRRDYGYTF.

This clone was observed once. V gene TRBV6-1 combines with J gene TRBJ1-2; D call uncertain. The ends were cut back, 2 bases at V and 2 bases at J, with 18 bases in the middle. CDR1 MNHNS and CDR2 SASEGT come from the germline V gene. The CDR3 has 17 amino acids. The CDR3 nucleotides are TGTGCCAGCAGTGAAAGTTTCAGGCTGGGTGGAAACTATGGCTACACCTTC. Translated, it gives CASSESFRLGGNYGYTF.

The chain joins TRBV7-9 to TRBJ2-3; the match to TRBD1 covers 7 bases. Germline V gene data show CDR1 as SEHNR and CDR2 as FQNEAQ (reference sequence). The CDR3 is 14 residues long. Trimming at V came to 5 bases and at J to 2 bases, leaving 4 bases not matched to a gene. The DNA of the CDR3 is TGTGCCAGCAGCCACAGGGGCAACACAGATACGCAGTATTTT. It is translated as CASSHRGNTDTQYF. The full variable domain, in which reference TRBV7-9 and TRBJ2-3 provide the parts outside the CDR3, is DTGVSQNPRHKITKRGQNVTFRCDPISEHNRLYWYRQTLGQGPEFLTYFQNEAQLEKSRLLSDRFSAERPKGSFSTLEIQRTEQGDSAMYLCASSHRGNTDTQYFGPGTRLTVL.